These 25 T cell receptor beta chains came from one sample sequenced in a study of blood T cell repertoires in COVID-19. Measured with immunoSEQ multiplex PCR; TCRdb has only the in-frame clones, and not every one. Of fewer than 600,000 clones listed, 89% are singletons. What was sequenced was peripheral blood. The receptor source for this set is a man between 18 and 35 years old with COVID-19, enrolled during active disease.

This chain joins TRBV12-3 or TRBV12-4 and TRBJ2-7, with D possibly TRBD2 on 7 matching bases. V lost 3 bases, J lost 10 bases, and 16 bases lay in between. CDR3 size: 13 residues. CDR3 DNA: TGTGCCAGCAGTTTGGGCGGGGGCGAAACCCAGTACTTC. It encodes CASSLGGGETQYF.

The chain has TRBV7-9 and TRBJ2-1, with TRBD1 identical over 7 bases. The germline gives CDR1 SEHNR, CDR2 FQNEAQ (reference sequence). This CDR3 is built from 15 residues. The V and J ends lost 6 bases and 4 bases, in that order; junction bases with no gene match: 9. The CDR3 protein is CASRPYDRVYNEQFF. The CDR3 DNA reads TGTGCCAGCAGACCATACGACAGGGTTTACAATGAGCAGTTCTTC. Combining the CDR3 with reference TRBV7-9 and TRBJ2-1 gives the whole variable domain DTGVSQNPRHKITKRGQNVTFRCDPISEHNRLYWYRQTLGQGPEFLTYFQNEAQLEKSRLLSDRFSAERPKGSFSTLEIQRTEQGDSAMYLCASRPYDRVYNEQFFGPGTRLTVL.

The chain employs TRBV12-3 or TRBV12-4 and TRBJ2-1, with D possibly TRBD1 on 5 matching bases. Trimming shortened V by 6 bases and J by 10 bases, and 16 bases separated the two germline ends. The CDR3 covers 13 residues. CDR3 DNA sequence: TGTGCCAGCAGGTCTACAGGTCCCCGAGAGCAGTTCTTC. Its protein product is CASRSTGPREQFF.

This chain connects TRBV5-1 to TRBJ1-2, with 7 bases lining up with TRBD1. With 3 bases clipped from V and 8 bases from J, the junction kept 4 bases outside the gene matches. The V gene's germline CDR1 is SGHRS and CDR2 YFSETQ. CDR3 length: 12 residues. Here the CDR3 reads CASSYRGTGYTF. The CDR3 DNA reads TGCGCCAGCAGCTACAGGGGCACCGGCTACACCTTC.

The gene calls are TRBV5-4 and TRBJ1-2; 8 positions match TRBD1. Germline assignment: CDR1 SGHNT and CDR2 YYREEE (reference sequence). Germline trimming cut 5 bases from V and 5 bases from J; bases unmatched to any gene: 11. The CDR3 runs to 15 residues. CDR3 coding DNA: TGTGCCAGCAGTTACTTTGGACAGGGTGGTTATGGCTACACCTTC. This gives the protein CASSYFGQGGYGYTF.

This clone was observed a few times. The V gene is TRBV25-1, the J gene TRBJ1-1; D not certain. V lost 6 bases and J lost 0, with 5 bases in between. Looked up from germline, CDR1 is MGHDK and CDR2 is SYGVNS. The CDR3 totals 12 residues. The CDR3 DNA reads TGTGCCAGCAGACACATGAACACTGAAGCTTTCTTT. Translated: CASRHMNTEAFF.

The J gene is TRBJ1-1, the V gene TRBV6-5; D is undetermined. Trimming took off 6 bases at V and 3 bases at J, with 8 bases between the two ends. Germline assignment: CDR1 MNHEY and CDR2 SVGAGI. The CDR3 runs to 12 residues. For the CDR3, the DNA is TGTGCCAGCAGCCGCGCTGACACTGAAGCTTTCTTT. Its translation is CASSRADTEAFF.

This CDR3 reads CASSFGVISYNEQFF. In nucleotides, the CDR3 is TGTGCCAGCAGCTTCGGGGTAATCTCTTACAATGAGCAGTTCTTC. The chain carries TRBV3-1 (or the pseudogene TRBV3-2) and TRBJ2-1, with D perhaps matching TRBD2 (5 bases). V was shortened by 5 bases and J by 4 bases, with 15 bases between the two germline ends. Looked up from germline, CDR1 is LGHDT and CDR2 is YNNKEL (reference sequence). The CDR3 has 15 amino acids.

This chain uses TRBV5-1 with TRBJ2-7; a possible D gene is TRBD1 (6 bases). The V end was cut by 5 bases, the J end by 3 bases, with 18 bases between. The CDR3 contains 15 residues. The germline gives CDR1 SGHRS, CDR2 YFSETQ. CDR3 sequence reads: CASSEAWGQGYEQYF. The CDR3 region has the DNA TGCGCCAGCAGTGAGGCGTGGGGGCAGGGCTACGAGCAGTACTTC.

The chain links TRBV7-9 to TRBJ1-2; D is unclear. From germline, CDR1 is SEHNR and CDR2 FQNEAQ (reference sequence). This CDR3 spans 17 amino acids. With 5 bases removed from V and 7 bases from J, the gap between germline ends came to 26 bases. The DNA for the CDR3 is TGTGCCAGCAGCGCCGCAAACTCGGTACTGAATTTCGGTGGCTACACCTTC. It codes for CASSAANSVLNFGGYTF.

The chain is built from TRBV7-9 and TRBJ2-7; D remains ambiguous. Germline-derived CDR1 and CDR2 are SEHNR and FQNEAQ (reference sequence). Between the trimmed V and J ends, which lost 0 bases and 0 bases, there was a span of 9 bases. The CDR3 contains 15 residues. CDR3 residues: CASSLAPESSYEQYF. DNA of the CDR3: TGTGCCAGCAGCTTAGCGCCTGAGAGCTCCTACGAGCAGTACTTC.

The rearrangement uses TRBV19 and TRBJ2-1; the D gene is possibly TRBD2 (6 bases). V gave up 3 bases and J gave up 5 bases, with 11 bases separating them. This CDR3 spans 14 amino acids. Germline V lookup: CDR1 LNHDA, CDR2 SQIVND (reference sequence). CDR3 region: CASSISGTHNEQFF. In nucleotides, the CDR3 is TGTGCCAGTAGTATTTCCGGGACTCACAATGAGCAGTTCTTC. Full variable domain (outside the CDR3, taken from reference TRBV19 and TRBJ2-1): DGGITQSPKYLFRKEGQNVTLSCEQNLNHDAMYWYRQDPGQGLRLIYYSQIVNDFQKGDIAEGYSVSREKKESFPLTVTSAQKNPTAFYLCASSISGTHNEQFFGPGTRLTVL.

This clone was detected only once. The genes are TRBV6-6 and TRBJ2-5, with 12 bases fitting TRBD2. With 1 base clipped from V and 5 bases from J, the junction kept 5 bases outside the gene matches. The CDR3 is 16 residues long. CDR1 is MNHNY and CDR2 is SVGAGI in the germline V gene (reference sequence). CDR3: CASSYLASGGVETQYF. Written as DNA, the CDR3 is TGTGCCAGCAGTTACTTGGCTAGCGGGGGGGTGGAGACCCAGTACTTC.

Worth noting for this clone: The sample contains more than one DNA sequence encoding this CDR3. The chain is built from TRBV2 and TRBJ1-1; no definite D call. The V end was cut by 4 bases, the J end by 0 bases, with 9 bases between. The CDR3 length is 14 residues. Germline V gene lookup returns CDR1 SNHLY and CDR2 FYNNEI. The CDR3 DNA follows: TGTGCCAGCAGTGTGACGGGGATGAACACTGAAGCTTTCTTT. Protein: CASSVTGMNTEAFF.

J is TRBJ2-1 and V is TRBV23-1; 10 nucleotides match TRBD2. TRBV23-1 is given ORF status, its function remaining uncertain. This CDR3 is 14 amino acids long. The trim removed 2 bases at V and 8 bases at J, leaving 3 bases unmatched. The DNA of the CDR3 is TGCGCCAGCAGTCAAAAGCTAGCGGGAGATGAGCAGTTCTTC. Translated, it gives CASSQKLAGDEQFF.

This clone was detected only a few times. This chain links TRBV7-8 with TRBJ2-7, with D tentatively TRBD1 (5 bases). The germline V gene encodes CDR1 SGHVS and CDR2 FQNEAQ. This CDR3 has 14 residues. The ends were cut back, 5 bases at V and 5 bases at J, with 16 bases in the middle. The CDR3 DNA is TGTGCCAGCAGCCAAGACAGCGCGACGGACGAGCAGTACTTC. Its translation: CASSQDSATDEQYF.

This chain connects TRBV24-1 to TRBJ1-2, with 8 positions matching TRBD1. V dropped 2 bases and J dropped 4; count of bases not matched to a gene: 8. The CDR3 has 16 residues. Per germline, CDR1 KGHDR and CDR2 SFDVKD. The CDR3 is CATSDSRTGNVYGYTF. Here the CDR3 DNA reads TGTGCCACCAGTGATTCCCGGACAGGGAATGTCTATGGCTACACCTTC.

The chain employs TRBV11-3 and TRBJ1-1; TRBD1 might be the D (5 bases). CDR3 length: 13 amino acids. Between the trimmed V and J ends, which lost 1 base and 5 bases, there was a span of 8 bases. Germline V gene lookup returns CDR1 SGHNT and CDR2 YENEEA. The CDR3 bases are TGTGCCAGCAGCTTAGCTGGGGCAACTGAAGCTTTCTTT. This encodes CASSLAGATEAFF. Full variable domain (missing parts from reference TRBV11-3 and TRBJ1-1): EAGVVQSPRYKIIEKKQPVAFWCNPISGHNTLYWYLQNLGQGPELLIRYENEEAVDDSQLPKDRFSAERLKGVDSTLKIQPAELGDSAVYLCASSLAGATEAFFGQGTRLTVV.

V and J are TRBV6-5 and TRBJ2-1; 9 nucleotides line up with TRBD1. Germline CDR1 reads MNHEY; CDR2 reads SVGAGI. Losses at the gene ends were 7 bases for V and 1 base for J; bases not matched to a gene: 5. The CDR3 totals 15 residues. CDR3 sequence: CASTSDRGSYNEQFF. CDR3 bases: TGTGCCAGCACCTCGGACAGGGGATCCTACAATGAGCAGTTCTTC.

This rearrangement joins TRBV24-1 to TRBJ2-2; 8 bases map to TRBD2. Germline loops: CDR1 KGHDR, CDR2 SFDVKD. This CDR3 region has 14 residues. Trimming cost V 5 bases and J 5 bases; bases outside gene matches: 3. The CDR3 region is CATSVSSGTGELFF. Written as DNA, the CDR3 is TGTGCCACCAGTGTGTCTAGCGGGACCGGGGAGCTGTTTTTT.

The rearrangement uses TRBV24-1 and TRBJ2-3; possible D gene TRBD2, 5 bases. Trimming took off 2 bases at V and 4 bases at J, with 21 bases between the two ends. Germline V gene data show CDR1 as KGHDR and CDR2 as SFDVKD. CDR3 length: 18 amino acids. In nucleotides, the CDR3 is TGTGCCACCAGTGATTCCGGGCGGGCACTATCCGTGGCAGATACGCAGTATTTT. As protein: CATSDSGRALSVADTQYF.

This clone turned up a few times. V usage is TRBV7-9 and J usage is TRBJ2-5; tentatively, D is TRBD1 (5 bases). The V gene's germline CDR1 is SEHNR and CDR2 FQNEAQ (reference sequence). The V and J ends lost 1 base and 2 bases respectively, with 5 bases between them. This CDR3 is 13 amino acids long. CDR3 in amino acids: CASSLEGQETQYF. Here the CDR3 DNA reads TGTGCCAGCAGCTTAGAGGGGCAAGAGACCCAGTACTTC.

The rearrangement links TRBV12-3 or TRBV12-4 to TRBJ1-1; 8 nucleotides agree with TRBD1. Trimming at V came to 6 bases and at J to 5 bases, leaving 5 bases not matched to a gene. This CDR3 has 13 amino acids. The CDR3: CASRETGVTEAFF. CDR3 nucleotide sequence: TGTGCCAGCAGGGAGACAGGGGTGACTGAAGCTTTCTTT.

This clone was detected a few times. This chain connects TRBV3-1 (or the pseudogene TRBV3-2) to TRBJ1-2; TRBD1 aligns across 8 bases. V lost 0 bases, J lost 4 bases, and 1 base stayed unmatched. The CDR3 loop spans 14 amino acids. Germline values: CDR1 LGHDT, CDR2 YNNKEL (reference sequence). CDR3 nucleotide sequence: TGTGCCAGCAGCCAAGATGGGACAGGCTATGGCTACACCTTC. It is translated as CASSQDGTGYGYTF.

The chain couples TRBV27 to TRBJ2-3; TRBD2 agrees at 10 bases. Germline CDR1 MNHEY, CDR2 SMNVEV (reference sequence). The J segment lost 2 bases and the V segment lost 3 bases, leaving 8 bases of the junction unmatched. The CDR3 consists of 17 residues. For the CDR3, the DNA is TGTGCCAGCAGTTTGCTAGCGGGGGCCTCCTACACAGATACGCAGTATTTT. Its protein product is CASSLLAGASYTDTQYF.